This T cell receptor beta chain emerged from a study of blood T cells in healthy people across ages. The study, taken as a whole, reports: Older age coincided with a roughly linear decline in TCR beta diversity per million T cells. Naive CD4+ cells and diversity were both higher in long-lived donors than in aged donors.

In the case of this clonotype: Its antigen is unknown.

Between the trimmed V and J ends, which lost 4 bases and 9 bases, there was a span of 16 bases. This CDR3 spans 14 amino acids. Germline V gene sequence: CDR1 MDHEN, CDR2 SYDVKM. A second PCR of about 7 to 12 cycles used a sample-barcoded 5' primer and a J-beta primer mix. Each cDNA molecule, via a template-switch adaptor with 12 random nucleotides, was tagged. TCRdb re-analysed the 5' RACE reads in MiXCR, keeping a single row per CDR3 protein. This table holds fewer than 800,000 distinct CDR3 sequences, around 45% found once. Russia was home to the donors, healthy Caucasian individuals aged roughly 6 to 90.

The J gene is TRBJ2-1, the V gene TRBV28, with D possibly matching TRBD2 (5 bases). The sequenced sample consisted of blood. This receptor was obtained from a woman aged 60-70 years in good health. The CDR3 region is CASSSRGIVPEQFF. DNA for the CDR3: TGTGCCAGCAGTTCCCGAGGGATAGTGCCTGAGCAGTTCTTC.